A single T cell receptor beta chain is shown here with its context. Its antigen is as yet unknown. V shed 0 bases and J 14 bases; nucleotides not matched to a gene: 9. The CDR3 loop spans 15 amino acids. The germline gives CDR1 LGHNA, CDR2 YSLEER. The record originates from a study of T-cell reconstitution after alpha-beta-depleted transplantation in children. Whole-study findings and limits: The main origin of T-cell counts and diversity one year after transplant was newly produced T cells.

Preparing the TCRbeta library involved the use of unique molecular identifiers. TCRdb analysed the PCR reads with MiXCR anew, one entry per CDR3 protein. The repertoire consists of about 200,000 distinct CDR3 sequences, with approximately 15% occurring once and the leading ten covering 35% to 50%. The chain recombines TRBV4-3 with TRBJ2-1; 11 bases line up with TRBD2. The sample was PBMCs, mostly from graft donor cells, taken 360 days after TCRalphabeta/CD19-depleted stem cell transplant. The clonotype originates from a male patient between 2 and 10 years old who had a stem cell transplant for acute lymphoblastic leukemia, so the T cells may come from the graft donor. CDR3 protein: CASSQDRASGGREFF. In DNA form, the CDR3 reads TGCGCCAGCAGCCAAGATCGGGCTAGCGGGGGGAGGGAGTTCTTC.